This T cell receptor (beta chain) was captured by sequencing in a study of blood T cell repertoires in COVID-19. Looking at the study overall: Both acute and convalescent COVID-19 samples were obtained from the United States, Italy and Spain. Sample material is recorded as cDNA or gDNA derived from T cells, B-cell-depleted T cells, or PBMCs.

Authors' processing steps: Researchers report that nucleated cell counts were estimated from reference gene primer amplification. Repertoires were generated with immunoSEQ multiplex PCR, while TCRdb's copy carries only in-frame clones and drops some. V and J calls and clone size are as listed in that table; D and trimming were resolved from the DNA. The sample yields 40,000 to 55,000 clones, about 82% seen once. The ends were cut back, 5 bases at V and 0 bases at J, with 9 bases in the middle. The germline V gene encodes CDR1 SGHRS and CDR2 YFSETQ. The length of the CDR3 is 14 residues. What was sequenced was peripheral blood. V is TRBV5-1 and J is TRBJ2-1; D uncertain. This sequence was found in a human donor in a cohort sampled during active COVID-19. The CDR3 DNA sequence: TGCGCCAGCAGGGAGTTGAGCTCCTACAATGAGCAGTTCTTC. Protein product: CASRELSSYNEQFF.